This T cell receptor (beta chain) was profiled in a study of T cells after yellow fever vaccination. Remarks on this clonotype: Its antigen is as yet unknown.

Using its own MiXCR run on the 5' RACE reads, TCRdb lists one record per CDR3 protein. The profile covers under 400,000 distinct CDR3 sequences, with approximately 12% appearing a single time and about 3% taken by the ten largest. Study-wide results and caveats: Clonotypes found in both CD4 and CD8 compartments made up a small share.

V was pared by 0 bases and J by 10 bases, with 4 bases of the junction left unmatched. The CDR3 has 14 residues. Per germline, CDR1 LGHDT and CDR2 YNNKEL (reference sequence). The sample in question was CD4+ T cells sorted from PBMCs, obtained 15 days after the yellow fever booster vaccination. This chain joins TRBV3-1 and TRBJ1-1, with 11 bases matching TRBD1. The sequence came from a man aged 18 to 29 who received the YFV17D yellow fever vaccine. The CDR3 DNA reads TGTGCCAGCAGCCAAGACCCGGGACAGGGGGGAGCTTTCTTT. Its translation is CASSQDPGQGGAFF.